This is a list of T cell receptor beta chains from one sample in a study of T cell responses to AZD1222 COVID-19 vaccine. Using immunoSEQ multiplex PCR, the repertoire was profiled, and TCRdb retains in-frame clones only, with some absent. The data show about 150,000 clones, with approximately 86% seen just once and about 4.9% held by the top ten. The sample was peripheral blood, taken 28 days after the second dose of the MenACWY control vaccine. These receptors were collected from an adult who received the MenACWY meningococcal vaccine as a control. Both conserved end residues are part of each CDR3. D genes are given only for firm matches. Clone size is given for some rows only: seen once, a few or many times, or a class if the clone is expanded.

length,J,D,size,V,DNA,CDR3
11,TRBJ2-7,-,-,TRBV20-1,TGCAGTGCTGGACAGTTTCGCGAGCAGTACTTC,CSAGQFREQYF
15,TRBJ1-4,-,-,TRBV25-1,TGTGCCAGCAGTCCCTCAGGGAGAACTAATGAAAAACTGTTTTTT,CASSPSGRTNEKLFF
18,TRBJ2-1,TRBD2,-,TRBV2,TGTGCCAGCAGTGTACGGGGCGGGAGGGAAACCACAAGGGGTGAGCAGTTCTTC,CASSVRGGRETTRGEQFF
15,TRBJ1-2,TRBD1,-,TRBV5-5,TGTGCCAGCAGCCAGGGACAGGGAGCACTCTATGGCTACACCTTC,CASSQGQGALYGYTF
16,TRBJ2-1,TRBD2,-,TRBV9,TGTGCCAGCAGCTCTCCCGGGACTAGCGGGAGTTATGAGCAGTTCTTC,CASSSPGTSGSYEQFF
14,TRBJ1-2,TRBD1,few,TRBV5-1,TGCGCCAGCAGCTTCGGTACAGGGGACTATGGCTACACCTTC,CASSFGTGDYGYTF
10,TRBJ1-2,-,-,TRBV29-1,TGCAGCGTTAGCTTCGGAGGCTACACCTTC,CSVSFGGYTF
15,TRBJ1-5,TRBD1,-,TRBV5-5,TGTGCCAGCAGCAACGGACAGGGGGCAGTGCCGCCCCAGCATTTT,CASSNGQGAVPPQHF
12,TRBJ1-1,-,-,TRBV12-3/TRBV12-4,TGTGCCAGCAGTAAAGAGCAGACTGAAGCTTTCTTT,CASSKEQTEAFF
16,TRBJ1-1,-,-,TRBV2,TGTGCCAGCAGCGCCGCGGGGGGTAGGGAGAACACTGAAGCTTTCTTT,CASSAAGGRENTEAFF
11,TRBJ2-3,-,-,TRBV28,TGTGCCAGCAGTTCGACAGATACGCAGTATTTT,CASSSTDTQYF
15,TRBJ1-1,-,-,TRBV30,TGTGCCTGGAGTCCCAAAGGAGGGAGAGGCACTGAAGCTTTCTTT,CAWSPKGGRGTEAFF
15,TRBJ2-7,TRBD2,-,TRBV28,TGTGCCAGCGCTTTAACTAGCGGCTTTTTCTACGAGCAGTACTTC,CASALTSGFFYEQYF
14,TRBJ2-7,TRBD1,-,TRBV3-1/TRBV3-2,TGTGCCAGCAGCCTACAGGGGGTTGGCTACGAGCAGTACTTC,CASSLQGVGYEQYF
15,TRBJ1-2,TRBD1,once,TRBV14,TGTGCCAGCAGTCATCTTATAGACAGGGAGCGCGGCTACACCTTC,CASSHLIDRERGYTF
15,TRBJ1-4,TRBD1,-,TRBV25-1,TGTGCCAGCAGATCAGTACAGGGGTTTAATGAAAAACTGTTTTTT,CASRSVQGFNEKLFF
13,TRBJ1-2,TRBD1,-,TRBV11-2,TGTGCCAGCAGCAGGACAGGGGAATATGGCTACACCTTC,CASSRTGEYGYTF
16,TRBJ1-4,-,-,TRBV19,TGTGCCAGTAGTGAAGGGCGAACAGGTGTTGGAGAAAAACTGTTTTTT,CASSEGRTGVGEKLFF
16,TRBJ2-7,TRBD1,-,TRBV5-4,TGTGCCAGCAGCAACAACCCTGGGACAGGGACATACGAGCAGTACTTC,CASSNNPGTGTYEQYF
16,TRBJ1-4,-,once,TRBV9,TGTGCCAGCAGCGAGACCCAAGGGGGGACTAATGAAAAACTGTTTTTT,CASSETQGGTNEKLFF
15,TRBJ1-1,-,once,TRBV7-3,TGTGCCAGCAGCCCCGCGGGCGGGTCGAACACTGAAGCTTTCTTT,CASSPAGGSNTEAFF
15,TRBJ1-6,-,-,TRBV5-1,TGCGCCAGCAGCCAGTCGGCCAGGGATAATTCACCCCTCCACTTT,CASSQSARDNSPLHF
14,TRBJ2-7,TRBD2,-,TRBV6-5,TGTGCCAGCAGTTACGAGCGGGACTCCTACGAGCAGTACTTC,CASSYERDSYEQYF
15,TRBJ1-6,TRBD1,-,TRBV6-2/TRBV6-3,TGTGCCAGCAGTACGACAGGGTTTAATGATTCACCCCTCCACTTT,CASSTTGFNDSPLHF
12,TRBJ2-4,-,-,TRBV7-9,TGTGCCAGCAGCTTCCAGGGTGGCATTCAGTACTTC,CASSFQGGIQYF
14,TRBJ1-2,-,few,TRBV11-3,TGTGCCAGCAGTTCGGGGGGCCCTAACTATGGCTACACCTTC,CASSSGGPNYGYTF
13,TRBJ2-3,-,-,TRBV5-1,TGCGCCAGCAGCTTAATTGGACCAAATACGCAGTATTTT,CASSLIGPNTQYF
14,TRBJ1-6,-,-,TRBV3-1/TRBV3-2,TGTGCCAGCAGCCAAGACCCCCTTCGGTCACCCCTCCACTTT,CASSQDPLRSPLHF
16,TRBJ1-4,TRBD1,-,TRBV5-1,TGCGCCAGCAGCTTGGCCTCGGCAGGGGGCGGTGAAAAACTGTTTTTT,CASSLASAGGGEKLFF
14,TRBJ1-1,-,-,TRBV18,TGTGCCAGCCGACGCGGGGACATCAGCACTGAAGCTTTCTTT,CASRRGDISTEAFF
16,TRBJ1-2,-,-,TRBV9,TGTGCCAGCAGCGTGGGGTGGGCAGGAACTAACTATGGCTACACCTTC,CASSVGWAGTNYGYTF
13,TRBJ1-1,-,-,TRBV30,TGTGCCTGGAGGGACCAACCGAACACTGAAGCTTTCTTT,CAWRDQPNTEAFF
11,TRBJ1-2,-,once,TRBV28,TGTGCCAGCAGTCTAGGGCCTGGCTACACCTTC,CASSLGPGYTF
16,TRBJ2-3,TRBD2,-,TRBV3-1/TRBV3-2,TGTGCCAGCAGCCAAGTAGGGGCGGGGGGAGCAGATACGCAGTATTTT,CASSQVGAGGADTQYF
15,TRBJ1-1,-,once,TRBV5-1,TGCGCCAGCAGCGCTAAGGGACCTGGGTATACTGAAGCTTTCTTT,CASSAKGPGYTEAFF
14,TRBJ2-2,-,-,TRBV4-3,TGCGCCAGCAGCCAAGATCCGGGCTTCGGGGAGCTGTTTTTT,CASSQDPGFGELFF
15,TRBJ1-5,-,-,TRBV24-1,TGTGCCACCAGTGATGGGCAGCGCGGGAATCAGCCCCAGCATTTT,CATSDGQRGNQPQHF
13,TRBJ1-1,-,-,TRBV7-3,TGTGCCAGCGGATTCGGGGCTAACACTGAAGCTTTCTTT,CASGFGANTEAFF
11,TRBJ2-7,-,-,TRBV15,TGTGCCACCAGGCACGGATACGAGCAGTACTTC,CATRHGYEQYF
15,TRBJ1-2,-,-,TRBV27,TGTGCCAGCAGTTCTTTGACAGCGATTAACTATGGCTACACCTTC,CASSSLTAINYGYTF
13,TRBJ2-7,-,once,TRBV29-1,TGCAGCGTTGATGGGCAGGGGTCCTACGAGCAGTACTTC,CSVDGQGSYEQYF
16,TRBJ1-2,TRBD1,few,TRBV5-4,TGTGCCAGCAGCCCGGAGGGGACAGCGCTTGGCTATGGCTACACCTTC,CASSPEGTALGYGYTF
17,TRBJ2-5,TRBD2,-,TRBV5-6,TGTGCCAGCAGTTTATTCCCGGGACTAGCGGGGGAAGAGACCCAGTACTTC,CASSLFPGLAGEETQYF
18,TRBJ1-1,TRBD1,-,TRBV28,TGTGCCAGCAGTTTAACTCCCGGGCGACAGGGAAAGTATACTGAAGCTTTCTTT,CASSLTPGRQGKYTEAFF
14,TRBJ2-2,TRBD1,-,TRBV5-1,TGCGCCAGCACATGGACAGGGGACACCGGGGAGCTGTTTTTT,CASTWTGDTGELFF
13,TRBJ2-5,-,once,TRBV19,TGTGCCAGTAGCTGGGACGGACGTAGGACCCAGTACTTC,CASSWDGRRTQYF
15,TRBJ1-2,-,-,TRBV6-1,TGTGCCAGCAGTGAACAAACAGGGATTCTAGGCGGCTACACCTTC,CASSEQTGILGGYTF
12,TRBJ1-2,-,-,TRBV28,TGTGCCAGCAGCCTGAGGGACTATGGCTACACCTTC,CASSLRDYGYTF
11,TRBJ2-2,-,-,TRBV19,TGTGCCAGTAGTATCAGCGGGGAGCTGTTTTTT,CASSISGELFF
13,TRBJ2-7,-,-,TRBV29-1,TGCAGCGTCGATCGGGACGGAACCTACGAGCAGTACTTC,CSVDRDGTYEQYF
15,TRBJ1-2,TRBD1,-,TRBV7-9,TGTGCCAGCAGCGCTTCACAGGGGCTGTACTATGGCTACACCTTC,CASSASQGLYYGYTF
17,TRBJ2-3,TRBD2,once,TRBV24-1,TGTGCCACCAGTGATCCCGCGGGAGGGGGTACCACAGATACGCAGTATTTT,CATSDPAGGGTTDTQYF
14,TRBJ2-1,TRBD1,-,TRBV13,TGTGCCAGCAGCGCATACCGACAGGGCGATGAGCAGTTCTTC,CASSAYRQGDEQFF
13,TRBJ1-5,TRBD1,-,TRBV30,TGTGCCTGGGGGACAGGGGGTTTTCAGCCCCAGCATTTT,CAWGTGGFQPQHF
12,TRBJ2-1,-,-,TRBV28,TGTGCCAGCATGGGTAGCGGTGATGAGCAGTTCTTC,CASMGSGDEQFF